The 26 T cell receptor beta chains below all came from one sample that was sequenced in a study of cytomegalovirus exposure and HLA in healthy donors. The PCR made use of 60 Vbeta and 13 Jbeta primers. This table comes from immunoSEQ multiplex PCR, and its TCRdb copy is limited to in-frame clones, with some not included. The sample yields under 100,000 clones, less than 85% seen once. The sample comprised PBMCs. Receptor source: a human donor in good health.

The rearrangement uses TRBV7-2 and TRBJ2-1, with TRBD2 matching 13 bases. CDR1 SGHTA and CDR2 FQGNSA come from the germline V gene. Trimming removed 8 bases from V and 4 bases from J; junction bases left unmatched: 5. This CDR3 is built from 15 residues. CDR3 in DNA: TGTGCCAGCTTACTGACTAGCGGGGGGTACAATGAGCAGTTCTTC. Its protein is CASLLTSGGYNEQFF.

This chain connects TRBV23-1 to TRBJ2-2; 10 bases fit TRBD2. TRBV23-1 is an ORF for which the function is uncertain. The CDR3 is 15 residues long. J lost 6 bases, V lost 6 bases, and 7 bases had no gene match. CDR3 loop: CASSPGLARAGELFF. CDR3 nucleotide sequence: TGCGCCAGCAGCCCGGGACTAGCGCGGGCCGGGGAGCTGTTTTTT.

This chain joins TRBV7-2 and TRBJ1-2, with 9 bases fitting TRBD1. The CDR3 contains 14 residues. Germline CDR1 reads SGHTA; CDR2 reads FQGNSA. The V gene end was trimmed by 5 bases and the J gene end by 5 bases; junction bases not matched to a gene: 6. Here the CDR3 DNA reads TGTGCCAGCAGCCCCAGGACAGGGGTTTATGGCTACACCTTC. It is translated as CASSPRTGVYGYTF.

The rearrangement joins TRBV7-2 to TRBJ2-5; tentatively, D is TRBD1 (5 bases). The last part of the DNA fits TRBJ2-7 better; the J call may be wrong. CDR1 and CDR2 from the germline V gene are SGHTA and FQGNSA. CDR3 length: 15 residues. The CDR3 DNA reads TGTGCCAGCAGCCCGTACAGAGCCAGGGACTACGAGCAGTACTTC. Its protein product is CASSPYRARDYEQYF.

For this clone: An end of the junction does not agree with germline; a read error may underlie this. The chain joins TRBV19 to TRBJ1-1, with D tentatively TRBD1 (6 bases). The CDR3 runs to 13 residues. Germline CDR1 LNHDA, CDR2 SQIVND (reference sequence). Written as DNA, the CDR3 is TGTGCCAGTAGTATATCAGGGGTTAAAGAAGCTTCCTTT. This encodes CASSISGVKEASF.

The rearrangement uses TRBV7-2 and TRBJ2-7, with TRBD1 as a possible D gene (5 bases). Germline V CDR1 and CDR2: SGHTA, FQGNSA. The CDR3 runs 15 residues. The ends were cut back, 5 bases at V and 2 bases at J, with 16 bases in the middle. In DNA, the CDR3 is TGTGCCAGCAGCCTGCGACAGTCTATCACCTACGAGCAGTACTTC. Protein product: CASSLRQSITYEQYF.

The chain combines TRBV27 with TRBJ1-2, with 10 bases fitting TRBD1. The junction had 3 bases not matched to a gene; V was cut back by 6 bases and J by 2 bases. The CDR3 covers 14 residues. Germline CDR1 and CDR2: MNHEY and SMNVEV (reference sequence). DNA of the CDR3: TGTGCCAGCAGCTTGACAGGGGGCAACTATGGCTACACCTTC. The encoded protein is CASSLTGGNYGYTF.

J is TRBJ2-5 and V is TRBV13; 11 bases map to TRBD2. J gave up 3 bases and V 2 bases, and 2 bases lay outside the gene matches. Germline-derived CDR1 and CDR2 are PRHDT and FYEKMQ (reference sequence). The length of the CDR3 is 15 residues. The CDR3 region is CASSLKGLAEETQYF. Here the CDR3 DNA reads TGTGCCAGCAGCTTAAAGGGACTAGCGGAAGAGACCCAGTACTTC.

This chain links TRBV19 with TRBJ1-2; 7 bases fit TRBD1. The CDR3 length is 15 residues. Losses at the gene ends were 1 base for V and 4 bases for J; bases not matched to a gene: 6. Germline V CDR1 and CDR2: LNHDA, SQIVND (reference sequence). The CDR3 sequence is CASSIVEGQIYGYTF. DNA for the CDR3: TGTGCCAGTAGTATAGTAGAGGGACAGATCTATGGCTACACCTTC.

The chain has TRBV29-1 and TRBJ1-6; TRBD1 matches 9 bases. Germline V lookup: CDR1 SQVTM, CDR2 ANQGSEA. The V segment lost 5 bases and the J segment 7 bases; nucleotides outside the gene matches: 6. The CDR3 consists of 14 residues. CDR3 in amino acids: CSVRGQGLNSPLHF. Here the CDR3 DNA reads TGCAGCGTTCGGGGACAGGGTTTGAATTCACCCCTCCACTTT.

Concerning this clone itself: Germline is not matched at one junction end, which may reflect a read error. The rearrangement joins TRBV7-7 to TRBJ2-5; 8 nucleotides line up with TRBD1. Germline V gene sequence: CDR1 SSHAT, CDR2 FNYEAQ (reference sequence). The CDR3 runs 16 residues. The CDR3 nucleotides are TGTGCTAGCAGCCCAGGGGGCGGAAGGTCGGAAGAGACCCAGTACTTC. Protein product: CASSPGGGRSEETQYF. Full variable domain (outside the CDR3, taken from reference TRBV7-7 and TRBJ2-5): GAGVSQSPRYKVTKRGQDVTLRCDPISSHATLYWYQQALGQGPEFLTYFNYEAQPDKSGLPSDRFSAERPEGSISTLTIQRTEQRDSAMYRCASSPGGGRSEETQYFGPGTRLLVL.

The V call is TRBV2, the J call TRBJ1-4; 7 nucleotides line up with TRBD1. Germline loops: CDR1 SNHLY, CDR2 FYNNEI. V lost 3 bases, J lost 1 base, and 11 bases stayed unmatched. This CDR3 is built from 18 residues. CDR3 in amino acids: CASSDRGGFQGTNEKLFF. CDR3 sequence (DNA): TGTGCCAGCAGTGACAGAGGGGGCTTTCAGGGAACTAATGAAAAACTGTTTTTT.

The chain joins TRBV11-2 to TRBJ2-1, with 11 bases fitting TRBD2. Per the germline V gene, CDR1 is SGHAT and CDR2 is FQNNGV. CDR3 size: 18 residues. Trimming took 0 bases from V and 4 from J; bases not matched to a gene: 8. The CDR3 coding sequence is TGTGCCAGCAGCTTAGATCTAGCGGGGGGCGTAGCTTACAATGAGCAGTTCTTC. Amino acids: CASSLDLAGGVAYNEQFF.

The gene calls are TRBV27 and TRBJ1-2; D gene ambiguous. The V end was cut by 6 bases, the J end by 4 bases, with 15 bases between. The CDR3 runs to 14 residues. Germline CDR1 MNHEY, CDR2 SMNVEV (reference sequence). For the CDR3, the DNA is TGTGCCAGCAGCCCCGGTGAGGGCCCCTATGGCTACACCTTC. Its protein product is CASSPGEGPYGYTF.

The chain has TRBV5-1 and TRBJ2-7; possible D gene TRBD1, 6 bases. The CDR3 contains 14 residues. Germline CDR1 and CDR2: SGHRS and YFSETQ. V was cut by 4 bases and J by 0 bases, with 11 bases left in between. Written as DNA, the CDR3 is TGCGCCAGCAGCGCCAGGGGCCTCTCCTACGAGCAGTACTTC. Translated: CASSARGLSYEQYF.

The chain uses TRBV6-5 and TRBJ1-5; TRBD1 might be the D (5 bases). V lost 2 bases and J lost 4, with 12 bases in between. This CDR3 is built from 15 residues. Germline V gene sequence: CDR1 MNHEY, CDR2 SVGAGI. The CDR3 here is CASSYDGRGNQPQHF. CDR3 sequence (DNA): TGTGCCAGCAGTTACGACGGGAGGGGAAATCAGCCCCAGCATTTT.

The V and J genes are TRBV30 and TRBJ1-1; D ambiguous. The ends were cut back, 2 bases at V and 4 bases at J, with 14 bases in the middle. The CDR3 is made up of 14 amino acids. Per the germline V gene, CDR1 is GTSNPN and CDR2 is SVGIG (reference sequence). DNA for the CDR3: TGTGCCTGGAGTTTTTCCATCGGTAGCACTGAAGCTTTCTTT. It specifies CAWSFSIGSTEAFF.

V usage is TRBV19 and J usage is TRBJ1-1, with TRBD1 identical over 7 bases. The CDR3 consists of 14 residues. Germline values: CDR1 LNHDA, CDR2 SQIVND (reference sequence). V was pared by 10 bases and J by 0 bases, with 8 bases of the junction left unmatched. The DNA for the CDR3 is TGTGCCACAAACAGGGGTTATATGAACACTGAAGCTTTCTTT. Residues: CATNRGYMNTEAFF.

J is TRBJ1-1 and V is TRBV15; D unclear. The V end was cut by 1 base, the J end by 4 bases, with 10 bases between. Germline V lookup: CDR1 LNHNV, CDR2 YYDKDF (reference sequence). This CDR3 spans 14 amino acids. CDR3 bases: TGTGCCACCAGCAGAGTGTCCATGAGCACTGAAGCTTTCTTT. Encoded protein: CATSRVSMSTEAFF.

The V gene is TRBV5-1, the J gene TRBJ2-7; 12 nucleotides match TRBD1. The CDR3 consists of 15 residues. Germline V gives CDR1 SGHRS, CDR2 YFSETQ. V trimming: 5 bases; J trimming: 7 bases; junction bases outside the gene matches: 10. CDR3 coding DNA: TGCGCCAGCAGTCCGGGGGGACAGGGGGCTGGTGAGCAGTACTTC. The encoded protein is CASSPGGQGAGEQYF.

The V and J genes are TRBV15 and TRBJ1-1; TRBD1 might be the D (6 bases). V shed 1 base and J shed 8 bases, with 14 bases lying between them. In germline, CDR1 is LNHNV, CDR2 YYDKDF (reference sequence). The CDR3 has 14 residues. The CDR3 DNA is TGTGCCACCAGCAGAGGAAGGGGGACCCGCGAAGCTTTCTTT. It is translated as CATSRGRGTREAFF.

This clone was seen just once. This sequence joins TRBV25-1 and TRBJ1-2; perhaps TRBD1 as D (5 bases). Germline CDR1 is MGHDK and CDR2 is SYGVNS. CDR3 size: 15 residues. The ends were cut back, 5 bases at V and 0 bases at J, with 13 bases in the middle. The CDR3 DNA reads TGTGCCAGCAGTCCGTCGGGGGAAGCTAACTATGGCTACACCTTC. Protein sequence: CASSPSGEANYGYTF.

The chain has TRBV2 and TRBJ2-1; 8 positions match TRBD2. Per the germline V gene, CDR1 is SNHLY and CDR2 is FYNNEI. This CDR3 is 14 amino acids long. The V and J ends lost 7 bases and 6 bases, in that order; junction bases with no gene match: 8. The CDR3, as DNA: TGTGCCAGCACGCGGGGCACTAGCGGCAATGAGCAGTTCTTC. It encodes CASTRGTSGNEQFF.

The CDR3 DNA sequence: TGTGCCTGGAGTGCTTACTCGACCTACAATGAGCAGTTCTTC. This encodes CAWSAYSTYNEQFF. This sequence joins TRBV30 and TRBJ2-1, with D unclear. The V gene lost 1 base and the J gene lost 2 bases, with 9 bases spanning the gap. The germline V gene encodes CDR1 GTSNPN and CDR2 SVGIG (reference sequence). This CDR3 region has 14 residues.

This clone was observed a single time. The rearrangement uses TRBV4-2 and TRBJ2-3; TRBD2 is a possible D gene (5 bases). The V gene's germline CDR1 is LGHNA and CDR2 YNFKEQ. The V end was cut by 0 bases, the J end by 2 bases, with 9 bases between. The CDR3 extends over 15 amino acids. The CDR3 DNA is TGTGCCAGCAGCCAAGAAACGGACTTCACAGATACGCAGTATTTT. Protein: CASSQETDFTDTQYF.

This chain uses TRBV6-6 with TRBJ1-1; unclear D gene. The CDR3 loop spans 10 amino acids. Germline V lookup: CDR1 MNHNY, CDR2 SVGAGI (reference sequence). V lost 5 bases to trimming and J lost 5 bases, with 3 bases between them. The CDR3 protein is CASSQTEAFF. The CDR3 nucleotides are TGTGCCAGCAGTCAAACTGAAGCTTTCTTT.